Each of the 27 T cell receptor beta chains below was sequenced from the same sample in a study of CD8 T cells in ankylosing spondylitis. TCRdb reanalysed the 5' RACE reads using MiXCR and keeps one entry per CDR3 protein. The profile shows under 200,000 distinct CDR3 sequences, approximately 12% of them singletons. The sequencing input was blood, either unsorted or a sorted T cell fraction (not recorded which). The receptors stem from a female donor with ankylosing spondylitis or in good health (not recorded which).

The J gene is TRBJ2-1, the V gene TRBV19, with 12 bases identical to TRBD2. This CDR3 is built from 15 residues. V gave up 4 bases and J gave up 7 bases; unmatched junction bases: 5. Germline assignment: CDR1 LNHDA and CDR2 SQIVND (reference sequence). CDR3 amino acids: CASSTPSGRGNEQFF. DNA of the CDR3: TGTGCCAGTAGTACTCCTAGCGGGAGGGGTAATGAGCAGTTCTTC.

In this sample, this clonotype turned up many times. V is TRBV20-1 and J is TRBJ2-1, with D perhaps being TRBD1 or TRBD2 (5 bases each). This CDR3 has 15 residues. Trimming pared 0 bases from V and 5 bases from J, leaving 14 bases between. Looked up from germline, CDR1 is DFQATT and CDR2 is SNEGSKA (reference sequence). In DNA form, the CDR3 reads TGCAGTGCTAGAGATCTCCAGGGAGCGGACAATGAGCAGTTCTTC. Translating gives CSARDLQGADNEQFF.

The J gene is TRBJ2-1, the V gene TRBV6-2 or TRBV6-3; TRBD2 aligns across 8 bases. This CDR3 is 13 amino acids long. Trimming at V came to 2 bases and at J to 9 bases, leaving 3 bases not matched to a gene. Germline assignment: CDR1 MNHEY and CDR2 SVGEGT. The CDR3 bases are TGTGCCAGCAGTTACCTTGGACTAGCTGAGCAGTTCTTC. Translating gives CASSYLGLAEQFF.

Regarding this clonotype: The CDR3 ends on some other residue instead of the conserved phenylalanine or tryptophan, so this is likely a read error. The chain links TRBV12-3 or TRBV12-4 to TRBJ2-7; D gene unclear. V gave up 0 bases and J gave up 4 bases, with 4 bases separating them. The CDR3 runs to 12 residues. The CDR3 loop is CASSLAGYEQYL. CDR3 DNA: TGTGCCAGCAGTTTAGCCGGTTACGAGCAGTACCTC.

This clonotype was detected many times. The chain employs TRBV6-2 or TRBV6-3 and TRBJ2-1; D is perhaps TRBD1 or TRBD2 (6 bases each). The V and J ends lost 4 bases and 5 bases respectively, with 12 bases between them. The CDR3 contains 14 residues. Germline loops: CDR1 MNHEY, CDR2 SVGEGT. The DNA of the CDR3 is TGTGCCAGCAGTTTCGGGGGCAGGGACAATGAGCAGTTCTTC. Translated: CASSFGGRDNEQFF.

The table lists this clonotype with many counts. CDR3: CASNTNPYEQYF. CDR3 DNA sequence: TGTGCCAGCAATACGAACCCCTACGAGCAGTACTTC. The chain joins TRBV28 to TRBJ2-7, with no clear D. There are 12 residues in the CDR3. V was clipped by 7 bases and J by 2 bases, with 9 bases between them. Germline CDR1 and CDR2: MDHEN and SYDVKM.

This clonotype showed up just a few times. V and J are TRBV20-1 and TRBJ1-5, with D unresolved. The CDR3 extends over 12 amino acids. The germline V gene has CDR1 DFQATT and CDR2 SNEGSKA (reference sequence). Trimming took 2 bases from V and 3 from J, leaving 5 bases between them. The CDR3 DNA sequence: TGCAGTGCTAGACAGAACAATCAGCCCCAGCATTTT. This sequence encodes CSARQNNQPQHF.

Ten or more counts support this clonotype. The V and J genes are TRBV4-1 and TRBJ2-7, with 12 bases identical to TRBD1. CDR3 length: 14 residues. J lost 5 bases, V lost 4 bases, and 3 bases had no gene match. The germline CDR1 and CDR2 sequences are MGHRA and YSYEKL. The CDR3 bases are TGCGCCAGCAGCCGCGGGACAGGGGGCAACGAGCAGTACTTC. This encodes CASSRGTGGNEQYF.

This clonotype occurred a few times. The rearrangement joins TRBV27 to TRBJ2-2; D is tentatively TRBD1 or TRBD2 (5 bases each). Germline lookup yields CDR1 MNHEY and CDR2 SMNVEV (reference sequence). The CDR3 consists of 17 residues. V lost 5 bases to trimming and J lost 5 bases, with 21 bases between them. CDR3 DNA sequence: TGTGCCAGCAGTAGTCATTGGGGGAGTGTTTCTACCGGGGAGCTGTTTTTT. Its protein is CASSSHWGSVSTGELFF.

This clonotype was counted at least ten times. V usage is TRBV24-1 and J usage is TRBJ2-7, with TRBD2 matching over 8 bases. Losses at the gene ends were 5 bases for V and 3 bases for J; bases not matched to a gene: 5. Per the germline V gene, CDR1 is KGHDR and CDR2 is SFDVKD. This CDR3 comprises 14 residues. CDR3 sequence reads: CATSGREDIYEQYF. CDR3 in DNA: TGTGCCACCAGTGGGCGGGAGGACATCTACGAGCAGTACTTC.

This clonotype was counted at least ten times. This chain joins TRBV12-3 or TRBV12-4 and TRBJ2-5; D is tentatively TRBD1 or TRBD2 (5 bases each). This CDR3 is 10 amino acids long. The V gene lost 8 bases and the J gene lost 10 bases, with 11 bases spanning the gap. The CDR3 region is CASGAGLQYF. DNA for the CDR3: TGTGCCAGCGGGGCGGGCCTCCAGTACTTC.

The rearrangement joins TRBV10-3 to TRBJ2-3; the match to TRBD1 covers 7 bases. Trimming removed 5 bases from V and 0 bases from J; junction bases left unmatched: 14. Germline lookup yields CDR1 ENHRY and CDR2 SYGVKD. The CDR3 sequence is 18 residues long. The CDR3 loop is CAISPRDSHTSSTDTQYF. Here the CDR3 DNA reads TGTGCCATCAGTCCCCGGGACAGTCATACCTCTAGCACAGATACGCAGTATTTT.

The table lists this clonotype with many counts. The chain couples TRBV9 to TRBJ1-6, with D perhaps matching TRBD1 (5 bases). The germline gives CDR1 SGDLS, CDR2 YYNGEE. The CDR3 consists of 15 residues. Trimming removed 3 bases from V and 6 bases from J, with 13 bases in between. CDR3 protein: CASSGKQGSNSPLHF. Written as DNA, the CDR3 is TGTGCCAGCAGCGGAAAGCAGGGTAGTAATTCACCCCTCCACTTT. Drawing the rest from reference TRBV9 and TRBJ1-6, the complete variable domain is DSGVTQTPKHLITATGQRVTLRCSPRSGDLSVYWYQQSLDQGLQFLIQYYNGEERAKGNILERFSAQQFPDLHSELNLSSLELGDSALYFCASSGKQGSNSPLHFGNGTRLTVT.

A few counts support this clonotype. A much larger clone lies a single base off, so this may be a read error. The CDR3, as DNA: TGCACCGTTGACTTGAACACTGAAGCTTTCTTT. Residues: CTVDLNTEAFF. The chain links TRBV29-1 to TRBJ1-1; unclear D gene. The CDR3 totals 11 residues. Germline-derived CDR1 and CDR2 are SQVTM and ANQGSEA.

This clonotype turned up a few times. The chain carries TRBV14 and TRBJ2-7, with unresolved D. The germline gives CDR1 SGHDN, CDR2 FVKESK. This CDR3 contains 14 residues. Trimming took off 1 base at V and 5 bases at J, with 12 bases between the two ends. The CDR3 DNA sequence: TGTGCCAGCAGCCAAGGACCGCGATCCCACGAGCAGTACTTC. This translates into CASSQGPRSHEQYF.

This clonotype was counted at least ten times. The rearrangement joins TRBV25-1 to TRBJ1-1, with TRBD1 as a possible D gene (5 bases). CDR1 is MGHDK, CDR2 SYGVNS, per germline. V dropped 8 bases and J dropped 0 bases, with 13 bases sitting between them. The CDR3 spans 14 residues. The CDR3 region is CASFRGNLNTEAFF. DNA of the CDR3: TGTGCCAGCTTCCGGGGCAACTTGAACACTGAAGCTTTCTTT.

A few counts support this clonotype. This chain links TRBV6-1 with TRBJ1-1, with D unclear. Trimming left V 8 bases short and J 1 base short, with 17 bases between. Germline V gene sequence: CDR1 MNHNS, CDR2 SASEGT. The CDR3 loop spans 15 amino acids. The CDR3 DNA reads TGTGCCAGCGGCCCCACGATTTTAGGGAACACTGAAGCTTTCTTT. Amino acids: CASGPTILGNTEAFF.

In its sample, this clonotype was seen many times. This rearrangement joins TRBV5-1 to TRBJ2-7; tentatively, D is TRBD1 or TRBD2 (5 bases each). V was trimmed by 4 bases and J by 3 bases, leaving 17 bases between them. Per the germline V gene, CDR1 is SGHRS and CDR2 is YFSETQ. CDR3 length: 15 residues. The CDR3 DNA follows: TGCGCCAGCAGCCCCTTTGGCACGGGGCTCTACGAGCAGTACTTC. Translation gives CASSPFGTGLYEQYF. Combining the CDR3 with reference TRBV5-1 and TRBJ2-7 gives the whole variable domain KAGVTQTPRYLIKTRGQQVTLSCSPISGHRSVSWYQQTPGQGLQFLFEYFSETQRNKGNFPGRFSGRQFSNSRSEMNVSTLELGDSALYLCASSPFGTGLYEQYFGPGTRLTVT.

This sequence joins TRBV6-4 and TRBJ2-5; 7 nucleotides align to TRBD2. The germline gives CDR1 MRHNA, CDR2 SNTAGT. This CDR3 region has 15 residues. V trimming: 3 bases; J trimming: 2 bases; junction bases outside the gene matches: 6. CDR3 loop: CASSESSSGQETQYF. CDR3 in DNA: TGTGCCAGCAGTGAATCGTCTAGCGGACAAGAGACCCAGTACTTC.

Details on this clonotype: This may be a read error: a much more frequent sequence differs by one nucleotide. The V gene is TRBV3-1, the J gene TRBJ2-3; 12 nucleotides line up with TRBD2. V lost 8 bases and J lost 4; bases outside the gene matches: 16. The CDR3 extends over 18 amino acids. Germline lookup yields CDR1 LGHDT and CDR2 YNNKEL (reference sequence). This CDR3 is CASCPRASGRAPSDTQYF. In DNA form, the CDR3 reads TGTGCCAGCTGCCCCCGAGCTAGCGGGAGGGCCCCGTCAGATACGCAGTATTTT.

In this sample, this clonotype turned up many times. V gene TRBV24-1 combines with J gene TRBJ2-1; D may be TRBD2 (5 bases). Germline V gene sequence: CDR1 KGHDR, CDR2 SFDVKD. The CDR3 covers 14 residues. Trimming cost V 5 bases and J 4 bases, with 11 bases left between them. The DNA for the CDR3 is TGTGCCACCAGTGGGGAGCCGTGGTACAATGAGCAGTTCTTC. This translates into CATSGEPWYNEQFF.

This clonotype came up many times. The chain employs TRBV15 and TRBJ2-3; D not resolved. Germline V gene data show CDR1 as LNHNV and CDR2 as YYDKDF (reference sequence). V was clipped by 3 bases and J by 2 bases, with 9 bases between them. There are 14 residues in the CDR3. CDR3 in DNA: TGTGCCACCAGCAGGGACGGACCCACAGATACGCAGTATTTT. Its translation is CATSRDGPTDTQYF.

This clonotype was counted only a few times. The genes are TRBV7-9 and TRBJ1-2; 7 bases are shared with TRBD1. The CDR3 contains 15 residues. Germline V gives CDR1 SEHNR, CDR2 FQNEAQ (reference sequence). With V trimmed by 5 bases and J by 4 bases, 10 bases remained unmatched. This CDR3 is CASSPPWTGIYGYTF. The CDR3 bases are TGTGCCAGCAGCCCACCCTGGACAGGCATCTATGGCTACACCTTC.

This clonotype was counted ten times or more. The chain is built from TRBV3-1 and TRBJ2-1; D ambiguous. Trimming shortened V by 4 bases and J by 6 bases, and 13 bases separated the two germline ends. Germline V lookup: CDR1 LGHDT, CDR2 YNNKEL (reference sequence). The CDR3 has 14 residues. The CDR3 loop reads CASSPQRMANEQFF. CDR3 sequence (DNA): TGTGCCAGCAGCCCGCAACGAATGGCCAATGAGCAGTTCTTC.

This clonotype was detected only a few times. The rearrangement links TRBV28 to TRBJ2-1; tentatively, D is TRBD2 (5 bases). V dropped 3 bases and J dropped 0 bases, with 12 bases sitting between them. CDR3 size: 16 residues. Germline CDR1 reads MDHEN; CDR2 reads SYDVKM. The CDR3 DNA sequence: TGTGCCAGCAGTTTTGGTGGGAGAAGCTCCTACAATGAGCAGTTCTTC. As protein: CASSFGGRSSYNEQFF.

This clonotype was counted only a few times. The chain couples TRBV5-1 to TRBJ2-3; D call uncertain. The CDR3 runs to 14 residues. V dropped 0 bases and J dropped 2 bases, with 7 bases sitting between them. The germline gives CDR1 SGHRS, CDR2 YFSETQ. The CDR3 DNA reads TGCGCCAGCAGCTTGGCAACGTCCACAGATACGCAGTATTTT. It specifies CASSLATSTDTQYF. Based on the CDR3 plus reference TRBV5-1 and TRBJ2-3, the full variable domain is KAGVTQTPRYLIKTRGQQVTLSCSPISGHRSVSWYQQTPGQGLQFLFEYFSETQRNKGNFPGRFSGRQFSNSRSEMNVSTLELGDSALYLCASSLATSTDTQYFGPGTRLTVL.

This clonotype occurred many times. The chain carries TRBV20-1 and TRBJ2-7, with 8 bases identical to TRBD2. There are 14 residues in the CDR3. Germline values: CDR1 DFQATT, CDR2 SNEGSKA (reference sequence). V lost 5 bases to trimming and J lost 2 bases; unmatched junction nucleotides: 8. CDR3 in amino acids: CSALTSAPPYEQYF. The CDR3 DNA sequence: TGCAGTGCTCTGACTAGCGCGCCACCCTACGAGCAGTACTTC.